These 12 T cell receptor beta chains were sequenced from one sample in a study of response to subunit inactivated influenza vaccine. TCRdb fed the RT-PCR reads into MiXCR, producing one record per CDR3 protein. The sample contains approximately 700,000 distinct CDR3 sequences, about 15% of which appear only once. Here the sequenced sample was PBMCs from blood, taken 14 days before vaccination. The source is a man aged 50 to 60 who received an inactivated influenza vaccine.

This clonotype has a handful of counts. The CDR3 region is CASSLFGTPLYNEQFF. The CDR3 DNA reads as TGTGCCAGCAGTTTATTCGGCACCCCCCTATACAATGAGCAGTTCTTC. This sequence joins TRBV12-3 or TRBV12-4 and TRBJ2-1; D is unclear. This CDR3 contains 16 residues. V gave up 2 bases and J gave up 4 bases, with 15 bases separating them.

This clonotype was detected a few times. CDR3 DNA sequence: TGTGCCACCAGCAGAGGCGGGTATACTTACAATGAGCAGTTCTTC. Translation: CATSRGGYTYNEQFF. The V call is TRBV15, the J call TRBJ2-1, with TRBD2 as a possible D gene (5 bases). The CDR3 has 15 amino acids. Germline V gene sequence: CDR1 LNHNV, CDR2 YYDKDF (reference sequence). Between the trimmed V and J ends, which lost 1 base and 4 bases, there was a span of 11 bases.

The chain is built from TRBV20-1 and TRBJ1-1, with D unresolved. This CDR3 comprises 15 residues. V was clipped by 5 bases and J by 0 bases, with 16 bases between them. The germline V gene has CDR1 DFQATT and CDR2 SNEGSKA (reference sequence). CDR3 region: CSALGGGSLNTEAFF. CDR3 DNA: TGCAGTGCTCTAGGTGGCGGGAGCTTGAACACTGAAGCTTTCTTT.

The sample holds a few counts of this clonotype. The CDR3 sequence: CASSWTSGRKETQYF. The CDR3 DNA follows: TGTGCCAGCAGTTGGACTAGCGGGAGGAAAGAGACCCAGTACTTC. The chain links TRBV28 to TRBJ2-5; 14 bases are a match to TRBD2. Germline CDR1 reads MDHEN; CDR2 reads SYDVKM. Losses at the gene ends were 4 bases for V and 3 bases for J; bases not matched to a gene: 1. CDR3 length: 15 residues.

This clonotype has more than one count but fewer than ten. The chain carries TRBV4-2 and TRBJ2-3, with a weak D call TRBD1 (5 bases). The ends were cut back, 0 bases at V and 6 bases at J, with 13 bases in the middle. The CDR3 has 15 amino acids. Germline CDR1 and CDR2: LGHNA and YNFKEQ. The CDR3 DNA is TGTGCCAGCAGCCAAGATGGGGCGGCGAGGGATACGCAGTATTTT. As protein: CASSQDGAARDTQYF.

This chain joins TRBV20-1 and TRBJ1-4; perhaps TRBD1 as D (5 bases). CDR1 DFQATT and CDR2 SNEGSKA come from the germline V gene (reference sequence). The CDR3 sequence is 13 residues long. Trimming left V 5 bases short and J 7 bases short, with 14 bases between. CDR3 DNA: TGCAGTGCTTCAGAGGGGAGAGGTGAAAAACTGTTTTTT. Protein product: CSASEGRGEKLFF.

This clonotype turned up a few times. The rearrangement uses TRBV4-1 and TRBJ1-5, with D possibly being TRBD1 (5 bases). V was trimmed by 2 bases and J by 2 bases, leaving 16 bases between them. This CDR3 is built from 17 residues. CDR1 and CDR2 (germline): MGHRA, YSYEKL. CDR3 bases: TGCGCCAGCAGCCAAACCCAGGGAAGAGTCCGCAATCAGCCCCAGCATTTT. Translating it yields CASSQTQGRVRNQPQHF.

Note on this clonotype: This may come from a read error, since a much larger clone is one base off. The chain carries TRBV5-6 and TRBJ2-3; 9 bases align to TRBD2. The J segment lost 2 bases and the V segment lost 0 bases, leaving 4 bases of the junction unmatched. The CDR3 runs 16 residues. Germline V gives CDR1 SGHDT, CDR2 YYEEEE. The CDR3 region is CASSLASSGATDTQYF. DNA of the CDR3: TGTGCCAGCAGCTTGGCCTCTAGCGGGGCCACAGATACGCAGTATTTT.

The genes are TRBV11-1 and TRBJ1-1; D is uncertain. Germline lookup yields CDR1 SGHAT and CDR2 FQDESV (reference sequence). V was cut by 5 bases and J by 7 bases, with 17 bases left in between. The CDR3 loop spans 14 amino acids. CDR3 bases: TGTGCCAGCAGCCCCAGAGGAAGTATTCATGAAGCTTTCTTT. Protein: CASSPRGSIHEAFF.

This clonotype was seen more than once but under ten times. J is TRBJ2-2 and V is TRBV20-1, with D unclear. The CDR3 totals 12 residues. Germline V gives CDR1 DFQATT, CDR2 SNEGSKA (reference sequence). The ends were cut back, 3 bases at V and 4 bases at J, with 6 bases in the middle. CDR3 in DNA: TGCAGTGCTAGCAGGAGCACCGGGGAGCTGTTTTTT. It is translated as CSASRSTGELFF.

The V gene is TRBV7-9, the J gene TRBJ2-7; 7 bases are a match to TRBD2. Germline lookup yields CDR1 SEHNR and CDR2 FQNEAQ (reference sequence). This CDR3 contains 16 residues. J gave up 4 bases and V 1 base, and 10 bases lay outside the gene matches. The DNA for the CDR3 is TGTGCCAGCAGCTTAGGAAGCGAAGCGGGATGGTACGAGCAGTACTTC. Translating gives CASSLGSEAGWYEQYF.

This clonotype has a count of ten or more. V is TRBV5-1 and J is TRBJ2-3; a weak D match, TRBD1 (5 bases). CDR3 length: 15 amino acids. V lost 0 bases to trimming and J lost 0 bases, with 8 bases between them. Germline V gives CDR1 SGHRS, CDR2 YFSETQ. The CDR3 spells CASSLGRGSTDTQYF. The CDR3 DNA follows: TGCGCCAGCAGCTTGGGTAGGGGAAGCACAGATACGCAGTATTTT.